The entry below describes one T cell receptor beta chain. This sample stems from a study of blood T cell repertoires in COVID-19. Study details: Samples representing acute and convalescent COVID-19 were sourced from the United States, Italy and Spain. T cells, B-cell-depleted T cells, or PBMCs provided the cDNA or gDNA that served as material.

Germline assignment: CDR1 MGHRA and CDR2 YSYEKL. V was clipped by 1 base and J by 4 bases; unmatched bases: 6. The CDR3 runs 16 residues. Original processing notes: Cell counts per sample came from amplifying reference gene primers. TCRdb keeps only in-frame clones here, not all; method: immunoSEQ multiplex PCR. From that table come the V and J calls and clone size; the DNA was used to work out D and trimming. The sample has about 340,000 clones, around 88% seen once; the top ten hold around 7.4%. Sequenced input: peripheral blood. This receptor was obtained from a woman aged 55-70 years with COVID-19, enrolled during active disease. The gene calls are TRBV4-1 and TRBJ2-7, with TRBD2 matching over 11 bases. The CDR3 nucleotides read TGCGCCAGCAGCCAAGCCCTGACTAGCGGGGTGTACGAGCAGTACTTC. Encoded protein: CASSQALTSGVYEQYF.